The 25 T cell receptor beta chains presented below share a single source sample, sequenced in a study of patients and donors after allogeneic stem cell transplantation. TCRdb passed the RT-PCR reads through MiXCR, listing each CDR3 protein once. Of over 25,000 distinct CDR3 sequences in the sample, around 35% were seen once. Sequenced sample: blood, either unsorted or a sorted T cell fraction (not recorded which). All receptors come from a human donor who was either an allogeneic HSCT recipient or a stem cell or donor lymphocyte infusion donor (not recorded which). It is not recorded whose cells these are; they may come from a transplant donor.

The chain employs TRBV5-6 and TRBJ1-2; D not certain. CDR1 is SGHDT and CDR2 is YYEEEE in the germline V gene. V was clipped by 0 bases and J by 1 base, with 7 bases between them. The CDR3 runs to 14 residues. The CDR3 sequence is CASSLGRNNYGYTF. The CDR3 bases are TGTGCCAGCAGCTTGGGGAGGAATAACTATGGCTACACCTTC.

This chain links TRBV4-1 with TRBJ1-1; 9 bases align to TRBD1. With V trimmed by 3 bases and J by 2 bases, 4 bases remained unmatched. The CDR3 consists of 15 residues. Germline-derived CDR1 and CDR2 are MGHRA and YSYEKL. The DNA for the CDR3 is TGCGCCAGCAGCCACTGGACAGGGGCTAACACTGAAGCTTTCTTT. As protein: CASSHWTGANTEAFF.

The CDR3 sequence is CATSRDGGGSYTF. The DNA of the CDR3 is TGTGCCACCAGCAGAGATGGAGGGGGGAGCTACACCTTC. The genes are TRBV15 and TRBJ1-2; possible D gene TRBD1, 6 bases. The CDR3 is 13 residues long. Trimming took off 0 bases at V and 9 bases at J, with 11 bases between the two ends. In germline, CDR1 is LNHNV, CDR2 YYDKDF (reference sequence). Looking up the rest from reference TRBV15 and TRBJ1-2 gives the full variable domain: DAMVIQNPRYQVTQFGKPVTLSCSQTLNHNVMYWYQQKSSQAPKLLFHYYDKDFNNEADTPDNFQSRRPNTSFCFLDIRSPGLGDTAMYLCATSRDGGGSYTFGSGTRLTVV.

Only a few counts were recorded for this clonotype. This sequence joins TRBV7-6 and TRBJ2-3; possibly TRBD2 for D (5 bases). The ends were cut back, 5 bases at V and 3 bases at J, with 6 bases in the middle. CDR3 size: 12 residues. Germline lookup yields CDR1 SGHVS and CDR2 FNYEAQ. This CDR3 reads CASSQRTDTQYF. The CDR3, as DNA: TGTGCCAGCAGCCAGCGGACAGATACGCAGTATTTT.

Notes on this clonotype: The junction shows a germline mismatch at one end, possibly a read error. The chain combines TRBV24-1 with TRBJ2-3; tentatively, D is TRBD2 (5 bases). This CDR3 contains 15 residues. The germline CDR1 and CDR2 sequences are KGHDR and SFDVKD. The CDR3 loop is CATSDSGEGSDTEYF. For the CDR3, the DNA is TGTGCCACCAGTGACTCCGGAGAGGGCTCAGATACGGAGTATTTT.

The rearrangement joins TRBV6-6 to TRBJ1-4; D is perhaps TRBD1 (5 bases). The germline gives CDR1 MNHNY, CDR2 SVGAGI (reference sequence). Trimming stripped 6 bases from V and 5 bases from J, with 19 bases between. The CDR3 length is 16 residues. This chain's CDR3 is CASSHPLGAGNEKLFF. CDR3 coding DNA: TGTGCCAGCAGCCACCCTCTAGGGGCTGGAAATGAAAAACTGTTTTTT.

This clonotype occurred many times. The chain couples TRBV7-2 to TRBJ1-2; 9 positions match TRBD1. This CDR3 is 17 amino acids long. After removal of 1 base from V and 6 bases from J, the junction contained 12 bases not matched to a gene. Germline loops: CDR1 SGHTA, CDR2 FQGNSA. This CDR3 is CASSLERTPGQGNGYTF. CDR3 coding DNA: TGTGCCAGCAGCTTAGAGCGCACCCCGGGACAGGGCAATGGCTACACCTTC. Full variable domain (rest looked up from reference TRBV7-2 and TRBJ1-2): GAGVSQSPSNKVTEKGKDVELRCDPISGHTALYWYRQSLGQGLEFLIYFQGNSAPDKSGLPSDRFSAERTGGSVSTLTIQRTQQEDSAVYLCASSLERTPGQGNGYTFGSGTRLTVV.

This clonotype was picked up a small number of times. This chain joins TRBV4-3 and TRBJ1-6; D unclear. CDR1 is LGHNA, CDR2 YSLEER, per germline. The CDR3 is made up of 13 amino acids. V gave up 0 bases and J gave up 7 bases, with 4 bases separating them. The CDR3 DNA sequence: TGCGCCAGCAGCCAAGAGGCGAATTCACCCCTCCACTTT. Encoded protein: CASSQEANSPLHF.

J is TRBJ2-1 and V is TRBV12-3 or TRBV12-4; TRBD2 matches 9 bases. The CDR3 is 14 amino acids. Unmatched junction bases numbered 2, after V lost 4 bases and J lost 4 bases. DNA of the CDR3: TGTGCCAGCAGTTCTAGCGGGAAATACAATGAGCAGTTCTTC. Amino acid sequence: CASSSSGKYNEQFF.

The chain recombines TRBV5-1 with TRBJ1-2; D might be TRBD1 (5 bases). The CDR3 extends over 14 amino acids. Germline CDR1 is SGHRS and CDR2 is YFSETQ. V dropped 4 bases and J dropped 4 bases, with 14 bases sitting between them. The CDR3 here is CASSLGGDPYGYTF. The CDR3 coding sequence is TGCGCCAGCAGCCTTGGGGGTGACCCCTATGGCTACACCTTC.

The gene calls are TRBV7-9 and TRBJ2-1; 7 bases map to TRBD1. The trim removed 5 bases at V and 3 bases at J, leaving 4 bases unmatched. Germline V gives CDR1 SEHNR, CDR2 FQNEAQ (reference sequence). The CDR3 has 14 amino acids. The CDR3 DNA reads TGTGCCAGCAGCATATGGGACAGCTACAATGAGCAGTTCTTC. Protein product: CASSIWDSYNEQFF.

This clonotype came up a few times. This chain connects TRBV20-1 to TRBJ1-6; TRBD1 is a possible D gene (6 bases). Trimming shortened V by 0 bases and J by 7 bases, and 7 bases separated the two germline ends. Germline CDR1 DFQATT, CDR2 SNEGSKA (reference sequence). This CDR3 region has 13 residues. CDR3 sequence (DNA): TGCAGTGCTAGAGATAGGGGGAATTCACCCCTCCACTTT. This sequence encodes CSARDRGNSPLHF.

This clonotype was seen a few times. This chain uses TRBV3-1 with TRBJ1-1; unclear D gene. There are 13 residues in the CDR3. V was pared by 4 bases and J by 3 bases, with 9 bases between. Germline values: CDR1 LGHDT, CDR2 YNNKEL (reference sequence). The CDR3 sequence is CASSLDRYTEAFF. CDR3 coding DNA: TGTGCCAGCAGCCTAGATCGGTACACTGAAGCTTTCTTT.

The DNA of the CDR3 is TGTGCCACCAGTCTTAGACAGGGGGACTACACCTTC. This encodes CATSLRQGDYTF. This chain joins TRBV24-1 and TRBJ1-2; TRBD1 agrees at 9 bases. The J segment lost 10 bases and the V segment lost 6 bases, leaving 5 bases of the junction unmatched. The CDR3 has 12 amino acids. Germline lookup yields CDR1 KGHDR and CDR2 SFDVKD.

This clonotype was seen only a few times. This chain joins TRBV5-1 and TRBJ2-1; tentative D call: TRBD1 (7 bases). The V and J ends lost 4 bases and 15 bases respectively, with 14 bases between them. Germline V gene sequence: CDR1 SGHRS, CDR2 YFSETQ. The CDR3 contains 11 residues. The CDR3 loop reads CASSGTGEVFF. DNA of the CDR3: TGCGCCAGCAGCGGAACAGGGGAGGTGTTCTTC. Filled out from reference TRBV5-1 and TRBJ2-1, the complete variable domain reads KAGVTQTPRYLIKTRGQQVTLSCSPISGHRSVSWYQQTPGQGLQFLFEYFSETQRNKGNFPGRFSGRQFSNSRSEMNVSTLELGDSALYLCASSGTGEVFFGPGTRLTVL.

The chain is built from TRBV15 and TRBJ2-4; 9 bases are a match to TRBD1. Germline assignment: CDR1 LNHNV and CDR2 YYDKDF (reference sequence). V shed 5 bases, J shed 12 bases, and the junction held 8 bases outside the gene matches. CDR3 length: 13 residues. The CDR3 coding sequence is TGTGCCACCAGCGCAGGACAGGGGCAATCTCAGTACTTC. Translated, it gives CATSAGQGQSQYF.

The chain uses TRBV18 and TRBJ1-4; D ambiguous. The CDR3 is 13 amino acids. The V and J ends lost 6 bases and 4 bases respectively, with 9 bases between them. Looked up from germline, CDR1 is KGHSH and CDR2 is LQKENI. The CDR3 spells CASSHGDNEKLFF. The CDR3 DNA follows: TGTGCCAGCTCCCATGGAGATAATGAAAAACTGTTTTTT.

The V gene is TRBV5-1, the J gene TRBJ1-1; the match to TRBD1 covers 7 bases. Germline-derived CDR1 and CDR2 are SGHRS and YFSETQ. V dropped 0 bases and J dropped 1; count of bases not matched to a gene: 3. The CDR3 loop spans 15 amino acids. CDR3 DNA: TGCGCCAGCAGCTTGGAGGGACAGTCGAACACTGAAGCTTTCTTT. Residues: CASSLEGQSNTEAFF.

This chain joins TRBV7-9 and TRBJ2-4; tentatively, D is TRBD2 (6 bases). The CDR3 has 15 amino acids. V dropped 3 bases and J dropped 0 bases, with 9 bases sitting between them. In germline, CDR1 is SEHNR, CDR2 FQNEAQ (reference sequence). The CDR3 is CASSFSGIAKNIQYF. The CDR3 DNA sequence: TGTGCCAGCAGCTTTAGCGGAATAGCCAAAAACATTCAGTACTTC.

This clonotype was picked up a small number of times. J is TRBJ2-7 and V is TRBV3-1; D not certain. The germline gives CDR1 LGHDT, CDR2 YNNKEL (reference sequence). Trimming removed 5 bases at V and 4 bases at J, with 12 bases between. The CDR3 is 13 residues long. The chain's CDR3 is CASSSRVNYEQYF. The CDR3 DNA reads as TGTGCCAGCAGCTCTCGTGTTAATTACGAGCAGTACTTC.

The genes are TRBV12-3 or TRBV12-4 and TRBJ2-2, with D unclear. This CDR3 is 14 amino acids long. V was shortened by 3 bases and J by 2 bases, with 7 bases between the two germline ends. DNA of the CDR3: TGTGCCAGCAGTTTCCAGGCAAACACCGGGGAGCTGTTTTTT. Protein sequence: CASSFQANTGELFF.

This clonotype was observed at least ten times. This rearrangement joins TRBV10-3 to TRBJ1-2; 10 bases fit TRBD1. The CDR3 length is 13 residues. With V trimmed by 10 bases and J by 2 bases, 4 bases remained unmatched. In germline, CDR1 is ENHRY, CDR2 SYGVKD. CDR3 sequence (DNA): TGTGCCACCTCGACAGGGGGCAACTATGGCTACACCTTC. Protein: CATSTGGNYGYTF.

This clonotype was counted between two and nine times. V gene TRBV24-1 combines with J gene TRBJ2-7, with 7 bases identical to TRBD2. The CDR3 runs 13 residues. CDR1 and CDR2 (germline): KGHDR, SFDVKD. V lost 9 bases and J lost 6; bases outside the gene matches: 10. In nucleotides, the CDR3 is TGTGCCACCGGGGGGGGTTCAGGGTTCGAGCAGTACTTC. It yields the protein CATGGGSGFEQYF.

The V call is TRBV11-2, the J call TRBJ1-6; 11 bases match TRBD1. Looked up from germline, CDR1 is SGHAT and CDR2 is FQNNGV. The CDR3 runs to 19 residues. J gave up 2 bases and V 4 bases, and 10 bases lay outside the gene matches. The CDR3 DNA sequence: TGTGCCAGCAGCTCCCGGACAGGGGGCGAAAGGACCTATAATTCACCCCTCCACTTT. It codes for CASSSRTGGERTYNSPLHF. Full variable domain (missing parts from reference TRBV11-2 and TRBJ1-6): EAGVAQSPRYKIIEKRQSVAFWCNPISGHATLYWYQQILGQGPKLLIQFQNNGVVDDSQLPKDRFSAERLKGVDSTLKIQPAKLEDSAVYLCASSSRTGGERTYNSPLHFGNGTRLTVT.

The table lists this clonotype with a few counts. V and J are TRBV20-1 and TRBJ1-2; 7 nucleotides align to TRBD1. After removal of 5 bases from V and 2 bases from J, the junction contained 2 bases not matched to a gene. The CDR3 has 12 residues. Per the germline V gene, CDR1 is DFQATT and CDR2 is SNEGSKA (reference sequence). The CDR3 protein is CSAGGQNYGYTF. In DNA form, the CDR3 reads TGCAGTGCTGGGGGACAGAACTATGGCTACACCTTC.